Below, one T cell receptor beta chain is given with its context. It has no known antigen specificity. No quality values exist for individual bases; no much larger clone is one base distant. The CDR3 regions of human TCRbeta chains were analyzed by immunosequencing. Per the source publication's procedure: TCRs in the repertoires were compared against a reference library of SARS-CoV-2-specific TCRs that had been generated with the MIRA antigen-specificity platform. Breadth was defined as the fraction of unique TCRs that were SARS-CoV-2-associated, and depth was defined as the fraction of total T cells that were SARS-CoV-2-associated. Using the MIRA data, every spike-specific TCR was mapped to the spike region that the TCR reacted to and assigned to either a CD4 or a CD8 class. Log10-transformed breadth and depth values were compared by one-way ANOVA with Sidak's multiple comparisons tests. Not all clones reach the TCRdb copy of this immuneACCESS table, which keeps in-frame sequences only. Checked studies attribute under half of the gap to unresolved V genes and leave the rest unexplained. The V and J calls and the clone size are those of that table, but D and trimming were determined from the DNA. This sample lists about 180,000 clones; around 88% were detected once. The ten largest clones take up 0.45% to 0.55% of the sample.

This specimen's time point label, per the study, means: baseline before first vaccination. The vaccinee samples were drawn from two UK trials, COV001 and COV002, one of which was a single-blind randomized controlled phase 2/3 trial testing AZD1222 (ChAdOx1 nCoV-19) in healthy adults. Trial participant PBMC samples were collected at day 0 and day 28 after the second dose for TCRbeta chain sequencing. The V and J ends are trimmed by 7 bases and 7 bases, leaving 16 bases between them. From the cysteine through the phenylalanine, the CDR3 covers 13 amino acids. The read is trimmed to its CDR3 DNA, 39 bases read in frame from base 1. Taken from the germline V gene, the CDR1 and CDR2 loops are MNHEY and SVGAGI. The sample comes from a study of T cell responses to AZD1222 COVID-19 vaccine (dated by TCRdb to about 2021). With respect to the entire study: AZD1222 recipients with second doses at about 4 weeks or about 12 weeks were pooled, because spike-specific TCR depth and breadth did not differ between schedules. Enrollment into the trials was organized by age into subgroups of 18-55, 56-69 and 70-plus years, and those subgroups contained 148, 28 and 57 TCR-sequenced participants, respectively. TCR sequencing was performed for 233 trial participants, of whom about 200 were given two doses of AZD1222 and around 25 were given two doses of MenACWY control vaccine.

Broader findings and caveats from the paper: Vaccine-associated CD4 TCRs spanned the whole spike protein, with dominant responses in regions 160-218 and 743-854. A significant rise in spike-specific TCR breadth and depth was observed after two AZD1222 doses relative to day 0 and relative to MenACWY recipients. Because no day 14 peak-response samples were available, the repertoires could be characterized only after the peak T cell response. In the small 56-69-year group, the increase in depth fell short of significance, most likely because of low power. Participants were mostly white British, with more females than males. The authors suggested clonal diversity may have been underestimated. Conclusions about previously exposed vaccinees are limited because only five or six AZD1222 recipients were SARS-CoV-2 seropositive at baseline. Nearly half of unique spike-specific TCRs reportedly recognized epitopes outside regions mutated in the B.1.351 and B.1.1.7 variants.

Material: peripheral blood, obtained on day 0 of AZD1222 vaccination. The chain was built from TRBV6-5 and TRBJ1-2; too little of a D gene remains to name it. This clonotype was sampled from an adult in good health. The CDR3 amino acid sequence is: CASTRRRESGYTF. The nucleotides are TGTGCCAGCACTCGGCGGAGGGAGTCTGGCTACACCTTC.